This TCR beta chain stems from a study of T-cell reconstitution after alpha-beta-depleted transplantation in children. CDR3 size: 15 residues. J gave up 5 bases and V 4 bases, and 9 bases lay outside the gene matches. Researchers prepared the TCRbeta library using unique molecular identifiers, the study reports. TCRdb re-analysed the PCR reads in MiXCR, keeping a single row per CDR3 protein. The sample includes a few hundred thousand distinct CDR3 sequences, over 25% of them seen just once. The clonotype was recovered from a boy less than two years old with Wiskott-Aldrich syndrome, due to receive a stem cell transplant. This chain joins TRBV12-3 or TRBV12-4 and TRBJ2-3; 7 bases fit TRBD1. The material sequenced was PBMCs, taken before TCRalphabeta/CD19-depleted stem cell transplant. The CDR3 protein is CASSSRQGLRDTQYF. Here the CDR3 DNA reads TGTGCCAGCAGTTCCCGACAGGGTTTAAGAGATACGCAGTATTTT.